This entry is about one T cell receptor beta chain. Method: immunoSEQ multiplex PCR; TCRdb's copy keeps in-frame clones and lacks some. This sample has fewer than 25,000 clones; roughly 88% occur once, and the top ten carry 5.8%. The data were obtained in a study of T cell changes during pregnancy in multiple sclerosis. Germline CDR1 and CDR2: LNHDA and SQIVND (reference sequence). The CDR3 has 14 residues. V lost 7 bases and J lost 4, with 16 bases in between. This clonotype was sampled from a female donor in good health, enrolled as a control in a pregnancy study. This chain links TRBV19 with TRBJ1-1; D not certain. Sequencing was performed on CD8+ T cells from peripheral blood mononuclear cells, taken in the third trimester of pregnancy. The CDR3 reads CASKHDGVTTEAFF. The CDR3 bases are TGTGCCAGTAAACACGACGGGGTCACCACTGAAGCTTTCTTT.